This T cell receptor (beta chain) was obtained from a study of T cells in Graves' hyperthyroidism and ophthalmopathy. CDR1 is SQVTM and CDR2 is ANQGSEA in the germline V gene. The V gene lost 4 bases and the J gene lost 3 bases, with 7 bases spanning the gap. This CDR3 comprises 12 residues. This clonotype has just a few counts. The source material, RNA transcripts, was used to amplify TCR beta CDR3 regions. In the first-round RT-PCR of the TCR CDR3, the HTBI primer set was used. In TCRdb, the multiplex PCR reads were re-called with MiXCR into one record per CDR3 protein. The sample includes 450,000 to 600,000 distinct CDR3 sequences, 13% to 15% of them seen just once.

The receptor's source is a woman between 40 and 50 years old with Graves' hyperthyroidism. V is TRBV29-1 and J is TRBJ1-5, with D perhaps TRBD1 (6 bases). The sample taken for sequencing was blood. The CDR3: CSVGQVNQPQHF. In nucleotides, the CDR3 is TGCAGCGTTGGACAGGTCAATCAGCCCCAGCATTTT.